The next 20 T cell receptor beta chains were all read from a single sample in a study of blood T cells in healthy people across ages (dated by TCRdb to about 2015). The library was prepared using 5' RACE. The sequencer was an Illumina HiSeq 2500. A second PCR of 7 to 11 cycles was run with a J-beta primer mix and a sample-barcoded 5' primer. TCRdb applied fastp at Q25 and MiXCR to the public reads, then kept only in-frame beta chains. Merged by CDR3 protein, the rows form single entries marked with the most common genes and DNA. In all, the sample holds some 900,000 distinct CDR3 sequences, and under 30% of those were seen once. Of the sample, 15% to 20% is held by the ten largest clones. Sequenced input: blood. Receptors originate from a woman of 80 years or more in good health.

This clonotype came up many times. The chain is built from TRBV6-2 or TRBV6-3 and TRBJ2-7; D is uncertain. CDR3 length equals 14 residues. Germline assignment: CDR1 MNHEY and CDR2 SVGEGT. The V end was cut by 2 bases, the J end by 3 bases, with 11 bases between. The CDR3: CASSYDASLYEQYF. Here the CDR3 DNA reads TGTGCCAGCAGTTACGACGCCAGCCTCTACGAGCAGTACTTC.

The chain combines TRBV12-3 or TRBV12-4 with TRBJ2-5; D not certain. Trimming removed 3 bases from V and 4 bases from J, with 9 bases in between. The length of the CDR3 is 13 residues. CDR3 region: CASSFILGETQYF. CDR3 nucleotide sequence: TGTGCCAGCAGTTTTATCTTAGGAGAGACCCAGTACTTC.

V is TRBV12-3 or TRBV12-4 and J is TRBJ1-5, with a weak D call TRBD1 (5 bases). The CDR3 covers 15 residues. With 6 bases removed from V and 2 bases from J, the gap between germline ends came to 14 bases. The CDR3: CASSRNRDGNQPQHF. The CDR3 DNA is TGTGCCAGCAGCCGTAACCGGGACGGCAATCAGCCCCAGCATTTT.

The V and J genes are TRBV21-1 and TRBJ1-1; TRBD1 is taken as the D call from the table, unchecked against the DNA. TRBV21-1 is noted as a pseudogene. The CDR3 length is 21 residues. CDR3 coding DNA: TGTGCCAGCAGCAAAGGACACCGACGTGACAGGGGGGGGACTTCGAACACTGAAGCTTTCTTT. Translated: CASSKGHRRDRGGTSNTEAFF.

The sample holds many counts of this clonotype. The chain carries TRBV5-6 and TRBJ2-5; D could derive from TRBD1 or TRBD2 (5 bases each). Germline V gene lookup returns CDR1 SGHDT and CDR2 YYEEEE. The V and J ends lost 5 bases and 1 base respectively, with 15 bases between them. The CDR3 sequence is 15 residues long. The CDR3 region is CASSPVGGTQETQYF. CDR3 bases: TGTGCCAGCAGTCCCGTTGGGGGTACCCAAGAGACCCAGTACTTC. Complete variable domain (other parts from reference TRBV5-6 and TRBJ2-5): DAGVTQSPTHLIKTRGQQVTLRCSPKSGHDTVSWYQQALGQGPQFIFQYYEEEERQRGNFPDRFSGHQFPNYSSELNVNALLLGDSALYLCASSPVGGTQETQYFGPGTRLLVL.

This clonotype was recorded at least ten times. This sequence joins TRBV7-2 and TRBJ2-1; D could derive from TRBD1 or TRBD2 (7 bases each). The V and J ends lost 1 base and 7 bases respectively, with 14 bases between them. This CDR3 region has 15 residues. The V gene's germline CDR1 is SGHTA and CDR2 FQGNSA. CDR3 in amino acids: CASSLGAGGGNEQFF. CDR3 in DNA: TGTGCCAGCAGCTTAGGGGCAGGGGGGGGGAATGAGCAGTTCTTC.

Only a few counts were recorded for this clonotype. The chain uses TRBV24-1 and TRBJ2-3; D gene uncertain. CDR3 size: 15 residues. The V gene's germline CDR1 is KGHDR and CDR2 SFDVKD. V was shortened by 3 bases and J by 3 bases, with 12 bases between the two germline ends. CDR3 sequence (DNA): TGTGCCACCAGTGATCGACAAACTTTAACAGATACGCAGTATTTT. Its protein product is CATSDRQTLTDTQYF.

Worth noting for this clonotype: Since a much larger clone is just one base distant, this may be a read error. The chain recombines TRBV12-3 or TRBV12-4 with TRBJ1-2; 10 bases map to TRBD1. After removal of 6 bases from V and 7 bases from J, the junction contained 11 bases not matched to a gene. The CDR3 length is 15 residues. In nucleotides, the CDR3 is TGTGCCAGCAGCCTGACAGGGGGCCTAGTTGGTGGCTACACCTTC. Encoded protein: CASSLTGGLVGGYTF.

Many counts were recorded for this clonotype. The rearrangement joins TRBV20-1 to TRBJ1-2, with D possibly matching TRBD1 (5 bases). Germline V lookup: CDR1 DFQATT, CDR2 SNEGSKA (reference sequence). V was cut by 0 bases and J by 2 bases, with 13 bases left in between. There are 15 residues in the CDR3. DNA of the CDR3: TGCAGTGCTAGAGATTCATCGGGGCAGAACTATGGCTACACCTTC. Translation gives CSARDSSGQNYGYTF.

This clonotype was observed at least ten times. V and J are TRBV2 and TRBJ2-1, with D possibly being TRBD2 (5 bases). V lost 6 bases, J lost 4 bases, and 13 bases lay in between. Germline loops: CDR1 SNHLY, CDR2 FYNNEI. The CDR3 has 14 residues. The CDR3 region is CASRDLGVYNEQFF. In DNA form, the CDR3 reads TGTGCCAGCAGGGACTTGGGTGTTTACAATGAGCAGTTCTTC.

The sample holds one count of this clonotype. The V call is TRBV5-1, the J call TRBJ2-1; 11 bases line up with TRBD2. In germline, CDR1 is SGHRS, CDR2 YFSETQ. The CDR3 runs 17 residues. J gave up 8 bases and V 4 bases, and 14 bases lay outside the gene matches. The CDR3 bases are TGCGCCAGCAGCCGGCGGCTAGCGGGGGGAGCACGGCATGAGCAGTTCTTC. It is translated as CASSRRLAGGARHEQFF. The entire variable domain, with the rest obtained from reference TRBV5-1 and TRBJ2-1, is as follows: KAGVTQTPRYLIKTRGQQVTLSCSPISGHRSVSWYQQTPGQGLQFLFEYFSETQRNKGNFPGRFSGRQFSNSRSEMNVSTLELGDSALYLCASSRRLAGGARHEQFFGPGTRLTVL.

On this clonotype itself: This clone may be a read error of a much larger clone one base away. The V gene is TRBV10-3, the J gene TRBJ1-1; D ambiguous. Germline loops: CDR1 ENHRY, CDR2 SYGVKD. The CDR3 sequence is 13 residues long. For the CDR3, the DNA is TGTGTCATCAGTGTGGAGTTGAACACTGAAGCTTTCTTT. It translates to CVISVELNTEAFF.

The chain is built from TRBV11-1 and TRBJ2-1, with 7 nucleotides matching TRBD2. The CDR3 runs 15 residues. Unmatched junction bases numbered 9, after V lost 7 bases and J lost 3 bases. Germline V lookup: CDR1 SGHAT, CDR2 FQDESV (reference sequence). The CDR3 loop reads CASNWGGGNYNEQFF. DNA for the CDR3: TGTGCCAGCAACTGGGGGGGGGGTAACTACAATGAGCAGTTCTTC. Looking up the rest from reference TRBV11-1 and TRBJ2-1 gives the full variable domain: EAEVAQSPRYKITEKSQAVAFWCDPISGHATLYWYRQILGQGPELLVQFQDESVVDDSQLPKDRFSAERLKGVDSTLKIQPAELGDSAMYLCASNWGGGNYNEQFFGPGTRLTVL.

This clonotype has just a few counts. The CDR3 region is CSASRPGLAGASYQETQYF. In DNA, the CDR3 is TGCAGTGCTTCTCGCCCAGGACTAGCGGGGGCCTCGTACCAAGAGACCCAGTACTTC. The J gene is TRBJ2-5, the V gene TRBV20-1; 13 positions agree with TRBD2. With 5 bases clipped from V and 0 bases from J, the junction kept 15 bases outside the gene matches. The CDR3 runs 19 residues. Germline V gives CDR1 DFQATT, CDR2 SNEGSKA (reference sequence).

This chain links TRBV4-3 with TRBJ2-3; 8 bases line up with TRBD2. J was trimmed by 3 bases and V by 0 bases; bases with no gene match: 8. Germline V gene data show CDR1 as LGHNA and CDR2 as YSLEER. CDR3 size: 17 residues. The CDR3 reads CASSQEQLTSGTDTQYF. The CDR3 nucleotides are TGCGCCAGCAGCCAAGAACAGCTCACTAGCGGAACAGATACGCAGTATTTT.

This clonotype was found a few times. This chain joins TRBV12-3 or TRBV12-4 and TRBJ1-5, with D possibly matching TRBD1 (6 bases). V lost 6 bases and J lost 4, with 19 bases in between. The CDR3 loop spans 16 amino acids. The chain's CDR3 is CASSDRQASQNQPQHF. CDR3 sequence (DNA): TGTGCCAGCAGCGATCGACAGGCCTCACAAAATCAGCCCCAGCATTTT.

In the case of this clonotype: No conserved phenylalanine or tryptophan is present at the end of the CDR3, so a read error is the likely explanation. CDR3 amino acids: CASSLSGAAGQYGELFL. The DNA for the CDR3 is TGTGCCAGCAGCTTGTCGGGGGCGGCGGGCCAGTACGGGGAGCTGTTTTTG. The chain joins TRBV5-6 to TRBJ2-2; D may correspond to TRBD1 or TRBD2 (6 bases each). Trimming removed 1 base at V and 7 bases at J, with 20 bases between. Germline assignment: CDR1 SGHDT and CDR2 YYEEEE. The CDR3 runs 17 residues.

This clonotype was observed a handful of times. The chain joins TRBV7-9 to TRBJ1-4; 7 bases are a match to TRBD1. This CDR3 has 14 amino acids. Germline CDR1 SEHNR, CDR2 FQNEAQ (reference sequence). Trimming at V came to 4 bases and at J to 7 bases, leaving 6 bases not matched to a gene. The CDR3 reads CASSSGTVAEKLFF. The CDR3 DNA is TGTGCCAGCAGCTCGGGGACAGTGGCTGAAAAACTGTTTTTT.

As to this clonotype: A much larger clonotype is one base distant, so this may be a read error. The chain employs TRBV20-1 and TRBJ2-3, with 9 positions matching TRBD2. J was trimmed by 1 base and V by 4 bases; bases with no gene match: 9. The germline V gene has CDR1 DFQATT and CDR2 SNEGSKA (reference sequence). CDR3 length: 16 amino acids. The CDR3 region is CSATTAASGGTDTQYF. For the CDR3, the DNA is TGCAGTGCTACGACTGCGGCTAGCGGGGGCACAGATACGCAGTATTTT.

With respect to this clonotype: This could be a read error, since a much larger clone is one nucleotide away. The chain combines TRBV20-1 with TRBJ2-7, with D possibly being TRBD1 or TRBD2 (5 bases each). The DNA end lines up better with TRBJ2-1; the J call may be wrong. Germline lookup yields CDR1 DFQATT and CDR2 SNEGSKA (reference sequence). This CDR3 is built from 12 residues. In DNA, the CDR3 is TGCAGTGCTCGGGGCAATTACCACGAGCAGTTCTTC. This codes for CSARGNYHEQFF.